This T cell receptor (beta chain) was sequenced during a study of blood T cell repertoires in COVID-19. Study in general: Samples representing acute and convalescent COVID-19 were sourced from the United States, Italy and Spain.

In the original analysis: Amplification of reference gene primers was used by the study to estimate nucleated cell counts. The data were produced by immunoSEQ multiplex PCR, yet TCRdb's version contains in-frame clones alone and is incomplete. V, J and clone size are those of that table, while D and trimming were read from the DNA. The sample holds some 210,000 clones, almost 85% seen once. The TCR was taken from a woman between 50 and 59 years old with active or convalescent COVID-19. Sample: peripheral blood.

CDR3 nucleotide sequence: TGTGCCAGCAGCCCCCCGAGACTAGCGGGAGGCGCCGGACCACAGATAACCGGGGAGCTGTTTTTT. It yields the protein CASSPPRLAGGAGPQITGELFF. This chain links TRBV21-1 with TRBJ2-2; TRBD2, as called in the table, went unchecked against the DNA. TRBV21-1 is a recognized pseudogene. The CDR3 totals 22 residues.